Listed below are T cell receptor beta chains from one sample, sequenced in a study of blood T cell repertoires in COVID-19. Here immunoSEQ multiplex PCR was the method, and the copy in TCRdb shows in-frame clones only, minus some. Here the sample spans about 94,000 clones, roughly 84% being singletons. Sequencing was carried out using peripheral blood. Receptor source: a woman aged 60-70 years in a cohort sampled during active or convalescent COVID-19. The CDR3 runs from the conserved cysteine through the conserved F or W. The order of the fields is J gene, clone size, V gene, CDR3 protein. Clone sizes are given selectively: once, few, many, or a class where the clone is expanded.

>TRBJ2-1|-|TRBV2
CASSSGTGPGGEQFF
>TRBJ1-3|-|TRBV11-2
CASSHRGNTIYF
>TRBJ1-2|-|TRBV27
CASSLSWGTVNYGYTF
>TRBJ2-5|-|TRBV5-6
CASSFLQETQYF
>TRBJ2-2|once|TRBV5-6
CASSLGGHGELFF
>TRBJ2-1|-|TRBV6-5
CASSYAGLAANEQFF
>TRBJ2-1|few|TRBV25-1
CASRPGTGRYNEQFF
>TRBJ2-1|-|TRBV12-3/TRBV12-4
CASSFQVHNEQFF
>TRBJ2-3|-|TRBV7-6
CASSFGGGLNGDTQYF
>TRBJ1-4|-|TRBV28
CASSLPTGHSEKLFF
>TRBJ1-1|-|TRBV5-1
CASSLDAGSEAFF
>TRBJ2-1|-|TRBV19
CASSIDLLDRAYNEQFF
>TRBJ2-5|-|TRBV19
CASSIEQRTGETQYF
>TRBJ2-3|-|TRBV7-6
CASSSARGAADTQYF
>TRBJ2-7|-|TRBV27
CASSIGRGWHEQYF
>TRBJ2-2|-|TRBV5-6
CASSTKRQDRFAGELFF
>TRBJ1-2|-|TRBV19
CASSEGQGPTLTHGYTF
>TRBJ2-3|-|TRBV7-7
CASSLDGSTDTQYF
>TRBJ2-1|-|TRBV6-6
CASSNPSRADEQFF
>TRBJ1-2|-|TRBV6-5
CASRVTLQGSSGYTF
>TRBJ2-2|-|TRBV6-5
CASTTTTGELFF
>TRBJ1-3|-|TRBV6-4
CASSEIEASSSGNTIYF
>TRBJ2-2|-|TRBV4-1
CASSQALRGGRGELFF
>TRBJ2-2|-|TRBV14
CASSQPGLVPGELFF
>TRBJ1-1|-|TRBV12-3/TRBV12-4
CASSSTLYGAFF
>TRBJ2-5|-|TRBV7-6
CASSSKETQYF
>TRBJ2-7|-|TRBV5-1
CASSQEGYAGGHEQYF